Listed below are T cell receptor beta chains from one sample, sequenced in a study of Graves' ophthalmopathy and Graves' hyperthyroidism. Each CDR3 protein gets one entry after TCRdb re-called the multiplex PCR reads with MiXCR. The sample has some 370,000 distinct CDR3 sequences; 17% are singletons. Sample: peripheral blood. All receptors come from an adult woman with stable Graves' hyperthyroidism. CDR3s include the opening cysteine and the closing phenylalanine or tryptophan. The D gene is left open where the match is weak. Size is omitted from some rows. Given values are once, few, many or a class for expanded clones.

j_call | clone_size | v_call | d_call | cdr3_aa | cdr3_nt
TRBJ2-7 | many | TRBV19 | TRBD1 | CASRETGESYEQYF | TGTGCCAGTAGAGAAACAGGGGAGTCCTACGAGCAGTACTTC
TRBJ1-3 | many | TRBV7-6 | NA | CASSPYPEGNTIYF | TGTGCCAGCAGCCCATATCCGGAGGGAAACACCATATATTTT
TRBJ2-2 | NA | TRBV6-2/TRBV6-3 | TRBD2 | CASSYPFTSGGPNTGELFF | TGTGCCAGCAGTTACCCTTTCACTAGCGGGGGCCCAAACACCGGGGAGCTGTTTTTT
TRBJ2-7 | many | TRBV4-2 | NA | CASSQGPGRSYEQYF | TGTGCCAGCAGCCAAGGGCCGGGGAGGTCCTACGAGCAGTACTTC
TRBJ2-7 | NA | TRBV20-1 | NA | CSARRGQPYEQYF | TGCAGTGCTAGACGAGGACAACCCTACGAGCAGTACTTC
TRBJ1-1 | many | TRBV5-1 | NA | CASSFDRTNTEAFF | TGCGCCAGCAGCTTCGACAGGACGAACACTGAAGCTTTCTTT
TRBJ2-7 | many | TRBV29-1 | NA | CSVRRDYEQYF | TGCAGCGTAAGACGCGACTACGAGCAGTACTTC
TRBJ2-5 | NA | TRBV4-1 | TRBD1 | CASSQSETGEETQYF | TGCGCCAGCAGCCAGTCTGAGACAGGGGAAGAGACCCAGTACTTC
TRBJ2-4 | many | TRBV30 | TRBD1 | CAWNPGQGTNIQYF | TGTGCCTGGAACCCGGGACAGGGTACGAACATTCAGTACTTC
TRBJ1-1 | many | TRBV5-1 | NA | CASSLGGGKTEAFF | TGCGCCAGCAGCTTGGGGGGCGGCAAGACTGAAGCTTTCTTT
TRBJ1-1 | many | TRBV25-1 | NA | CASSGDTPKSEAFF | TGTGCCAGCAGCGGGGACACGCCAAAATCCGAAGCTTTCTTT
TRBJ1-1 | NA | TRBV5-1 | TRBD1 | CASSLIGQGTEAFF | TGCGCCAGCAGCTTGATCGGACAGGGCACTGAAGCTTTCTTT
TRBJ2-7 | many | TRBV5-1 | TRBD1 | CASSFDRVYYEQYF | TGCGCCAGCAGTTTTGACAGGGTTTACTACGAGCAGTACTTC
TRBJ2-2 | few | TRBV24-1 | NA | CATSDFPRGLNTGELFF | TGTGCCACCAGTGATTTTCCCAGGGGCTTGAACACCGGGGAGCTGTTTTTT
TRBJ2-7 | many | TRBV11-2 | NA | CASSLEGLLSYEQYF | TGTGCCAGCAGCTTAGAGGGCCTATTAAGCTACGAGCAGTACTTC
TRBJ2-5 | NA | TRBV12-3/TRBV12-4 | NA | CASSFYLQETQYF | TGTGCCAGCAGCTTTTACTTGCAAGAGACCCAGTACTTC
TRBJ1-2 | many | TRBV27 | NA | CANSGGLYGYTF | TGTGCCAACTCAGGAGGTCTCTATGGCTACACCTTC
TRBJ2-7 | many | TRBV4-3 | NA | CASSQDRDYYEQYF | TGCGCCAGCAGCCAAGACAGGGATTACTACGAGCAGTACTTC
TRBJ2-7 | many | TRBV6-2/TRBV6-3 | NA | CASSYSLKGPRWDF | TGTGCCAGCAGTTACTCACTAAAGGGCCCTCGTTGGGACTTC
TRBJ1-1 | few | TRBV4-3 | NA | CASSQVGTLMNTEAFF | TGCGCCAGCAGCCAAGTAGGAACACTAATGAACACTGAAGCTTTCTTT
TRBJ2-2 | NA | TRBV11-2 | NA | CASSLTMGGATGELFF | TGTGCCAGCAGCCTAACAATGGGCGGAGCCACCGGGGAGCTGTTTTTT
TRBJ2-5 | many | TRBV24-1 | NA | CATSARKGNAGETQYF | TGTGCCACCAGTGCCAGGAAGGGGAATGCTGGAGAGACCCAGTACTTC
TRBJ2-2 | few | TRBV11-1 | TRBD1 | CASSLAIGQENTGELFF | TGTGCCAGCAGCTTAGCCATCGGACAGGAGAACACCGGGGAGCTGTTTTTT
TRBJ2-7 | many | TRBV19 | NA | CASSMLSIPRGEQYF | TGTGCCAGTAGTATGTTATCTATACCTCGGGGGGAGCAGTACTTC
TRBJ2-2 | many | TRBV29-1 | TRBD2 | CSVGLADTGELFF | TGCAGCGTTGGACTAGCGGACACCGGGGAGCTGTTTTTT
TRBJ2-5 | few | TRBV2 | TRBD1 | CASSDGTGTVYQETQYF | TGTGCCAGCAGTGACGGAACCGGGACAGTGTACCAAGAGACCCAGTACTTC
TRBJ2-7 | many | TRBV14 | TRBD1 | CASSGRGTPYEQYF | TGTGCCAGCAGCGGCAGGGGGACCCCCTACGAGCAGTACTTC
TRBJ1-2 | NA | TRBV6-2/TRBV6-3 | NA | CASRASATYHNYGYTF | TGTGCCAGCAGGGCCAGCGCAACATACCATAACTATGGCTACACCTTC
TRBJ1-2 | NA | TRBV6-1 | NA | CASSLGEDYGYTF | TGTGCCAGCAGCCTAGGAGAGGACTATGGCTACACCTTC
TRBJ2-7 | many | TRBV7-6 | NA | CASSLSLEREQYF | TGTGCCAGCAGCTTGTCACTAGAACGGGAGCAGTACTTC
TRBJ2-2 | many | TRBV20-1 | NA | CSARVGGFAGELFF | TGCAGTGCTAGAGTAGGGGGGTTCGCCGGGGAGCTGTTTTTT
TRBJ2-2 | many | TRBV5-6 | NA | CASSPTDKTETNTGELFF | TGTGCCAGCAGCCCGACTGACAAGACGGAAACGAACACCGGGGAGCTGTTTTTT
TRBJ2-7 | many | TRBV20-1 | TRBD2 | CSTVAGGNYEQYF | TGCAGTACCGTAGCGGGAGGGAATTACGAGCAGTACTTC
TRBJ2-3 | NA | TRBV28 | NA | CASRTTDSTDTQYF | TGTGCCAGCAGAACTACCGACAGCACAGATACGCAGTATTTT
TRBJ2-4 | NA | TRBV5-5 | NA | CASSLSGVVQNIQYF | TGTGCCAGCAGCTTGTCCGGGGTGGTGCAAAACATTCAGTACTTC
TRBJ2-7 | many | TRBV5-6 | TRBD2 | CASSLGAEGGRYEQYF | TGTGCCAGCAGCTTGGGGGCGGAGGGAGGGCGCTACGAGCAGTACTTC
TRBJ2-3 | few | TRBV25-1 | NA | CASSEFGFTDTQYF | TGTGCCAGCAGTGAATTCGGCTTCACAGATACGCAGTATTTT
TRBJ2-5 | NA | TRBV20-1 | NA | CSAPPRGFPQETQYF | TGCAGTGCCCCCCCCCGGGGGTTTCCGCAAGAGACCCAGTACTTC
TRBJ2-7 | many | TRBV29-1 | NA | CSVSDWFQSSYEQYF | TGCAGCGTTTCGGACTGGTTTCAAAGCTCCTACGAGCAGTACTTC
TRBJ1-1 | many | TRBV10-3 | NA | CAISESPTENTEAFF | TGTGCCATCAGTGAGTCCCCGACGGAGAACACTGAAGCTTTCTTT
TRBJ2-7 | many | TRBV12-3/TRBV12-4 | TRBD2 | CASSFQLAGAHEQYF | TGTGCCAGCAGTTTTCAGCTAGCGGGAGCCCACGAGCAGTACTTC
TRBJ2-7 | many | TRBV20-1 | TRBD2 | CSASAGGSGSYEQYF | TGCAGTGCTAGCGCGGGGGGTAGCGGGAGCTACGAGCAGTACTTC
TRBJ1-1 | many | TRBV28 | TRBD1 | CASREGGYTEAFF | TGTGCCAGCAGGGAAGGGGGCTACACTGAAGCTTTCTTT
TRBJ1-2 | NA | TRBV2 | TRBD1 | CASSPDRGLSYGYTF | TGTGCCAGCAGTCCGGACAGGGGGCTTTCCTATGGCTACACCTTC
TRBJ1-6 | many | TRBV28 | NA | CATKSSKGSNSPLHF | TGTGCCACCAAATCAAGTAAGGGAAGCAATTCACCCCTCCACTTT
TRBJ2-5 | many | TRBV10-3 | NA | CAISESTPETQYF | TGTGCCATCAGTGAGTCGACTCCGGAGACCCAGTACTTC
TRBJ2-2 | few | TRBV12-3/TRBV12-4 | NA | CASSPTGYTGELFF | TGTGCCAGCAGCCCAACAGGGTACACCGGGGAGCTGTTTTTT
TRBJ1-2 | many | TRBV25-1 | NA | CASSEWKDVNYGYTF | TGTGCCAGCAGTGAATGGAAAGACGTTAACTATGGCTACACCTTC
TRBJ2-5 | NA | TRBV7-7 | NA | CASSPGTLETQYF | TGTGCTAGCAGCCCCGGCACTTTGGAGACCCAGTACTTC
TRBJ2-5 | many | TRBV18 | NA | CASSSLIWQGQETQYF | TGTGCCAGCTCATCACTCATTTGGCAGGGCCAAGAGACCCAGTACTTC
TRBJ1-2 | many | TRBV3-1 | NA | CASRAPGRLYGYTF | TGTGCCAGCAGGGCCCCGGGTCGCCTCTATGGCTACACCTTC
TRBJ2-1 | NA | TRBV11-2 | NA | CASSPVSVLNEQFF | TGTGCCAGCAGCCCAGTTTCGGTACTCAATGAGCAGTTCTTC
TRBJ2-5 | many | TRBV29-1 | TRBD1 | CSVLGVMTGANQETQYF | TGCAGCGTCCTCGGGGTAATGACAGGGGCGAACCAAGAGACCCAGTACTTC
TRBJ1-1 | NA | TRBV6-2/TRBV6-3 | NA | CASRRVFSDWDENTEAFF | TGTGCCAGCAGGCGGGTCTTTTCGGATTGGGACGAGAACACTGAAGCTTTCTTT
TRBJ2-2 | many | TRBV5-1 | NA | CASSIGLNGELFF | TGCGCCAGCAGCATTGGACTAAACGGGGAGCTGTTTTTT